This T cell receptor (beta chain) was documented in a study of read filtering for tumor transcriptome and immune sequencing (dated by TCRdb to 2018 to 2021). General notes on the study: Of the patients in the cohort, 16 to 20 were male and approximately 15 were female, and their mean age was approximately 71 years, with a range of about 45 to 85. TCR-region mapped reads per sample ranged from about 3.5 to 11 million with IR-seq versus only 85 to 1273 with RNA-seq. After DNase treatment, whole-transcriptome libraries were prepared with the TruSeq RNA Access Library Prep Kit. The study compared TCR repertoires from targeted immune repertoire sequencing and bulk whole-transcriptome sequencing run on the same bone marrow samples. By revised international staging, fewer than ten patients were R-ISS I, around 15 were R-ISS II and about seven were R-ISS III. One of the main goals was to work out a read-filtering strategy for immune repertoire data, in particular whether clonotypes backed by only a single read should be removed.

The Immunoverse kit was used to build TCR libraries from roughly 440 ng RNA, with molecular barcoded adaptors covering alpha/delta and beta/gamma chains. TCR library preparation was performed with the same RNA that was used for transcriptome sequencing. Sequencing of TCR libraries was carried out on an Illumina HiSeq 4000 with 2 x 150 cycles. The source study handled its data this way. With MiXCR, TCR reads were aligned to human V, D, J and C references and assembled into CDR3 clonotypes, with quality filtering and error correction included. Clonotype counts and gene usage diversity were analyzed with the tcR package in R. Raw mapping reads were checked after the RNA-seq reads had been mapped by STAR aligner version 2.5.3a onto the human GRCh37 genome. To test the effect of sequencing depth on detected clonotypes, IR-seq fastq files were randomly downsampled using Seqtk 1.3. Through fastp at Q25 and MiXCR, TCRdb rebuilt clones from the public reads, retaining in-frame beta chains. For every CDR3 protein sequence, its rows merge into one entry that carries the most common genes and DNA. Here the V and J calls rest on TCRdb's processing, not on the authors' analysis. The sample data list tens of thousands of distinct CDR3 sequences, and 12% to 15% of these were observed just once. The ten biggest clones cover 25% to 30% of the sample.

CDR1 and CDR2, looked up from the germline V gene (reference sequence), are DFQATT and SNEGSKA. The CDR3, from cysteine to phenylalanine, totals 14 residues. The sequence is cut down to CDR3 DNA, 42 bases in frame from base 1. Unmatched junction bases come to 5, with V trimmed by 3 bases and J by 4 bases. This clonotype was recorded at least ten times. Its antigen remains undetermined. Per-base qualities were not stored, and no clone one base away is much larger. Each patient had bone marrow sampled at the time of active disease. Isolation of bone marrow mononuclear cells was performed by Ficoll-Hypaque density gradient centrifugation. Myeloma plasma cells were removed and CD138-negative cells were obtained by negative selection following labeling with CD138 magnetic microbeads on a MACS separator. Purity of the isolated cells was checked by flow cytometry on an Attune NxT using CD138 antibodies. Total RNA was extracted using TRIzol reagent and was quantified on a NanoDrop spectrophotometer. For each patient, the CD138-negative bone marrow sample underwent paired RNA-seq and IR-seq.

Points the paper makes about the study in general: The sorted CD138-negative fraction was not purified T cells but a mixed bone marrow immune population. When single-read clonotypes were removed, the proportions of shared clonotypes in IR-seq and RNA-seq correlated more strongly. In IR-seq, around 85% of clonotypes but 3.5% to 4% of total reads were represented by single-read clonotypes, whereas in RNA-seq, about 69% of clonotypes and around 40% of reads were represented by single-read clonotypes. Compared with RNA-seq, IR-seq captured clonotypes at much higher depth and more reliably, and a smaller IR-seq throughput was enough to identify most shared clonotypes.

The TCR originated in a donor at least 40 years old with multiple myeloma. This chain joins TRBV20-1 to TRBJ2-7; TRBD1 lines up with 11 middle nucleotides. Sample: a population of CD138-negative cells sorted from bone marrow. Reading the label with the study, this specimen's cell subset or site is: bone marrow mononuclear cells depleted of CD138+ plasma/myeloma cells by negative magnetic selection. The CDR3 region has the sequence CSASPGTGGYEQYF. In nucleotide form, the sequence is TGCAGTGCTAGTCCCGGGACAGGGGGTTACGAGCAGTACTTC.